The entry below gives a single T cell receptor beta chain sequence along with its context. Its antigen remains unknown. These data belong to a study of cytomegalovirus exposure and HLA in healthy donors. Broader study findings: It was reported that the classifier diagnosed cytomegalovirus status with high specificity and sensitivity in both the original and validation cohorts. When the data were analyzed later, several of the most significant clusters appeared to be linked to common viral pathogens.

The PCR contained 60 Vbeta and 13 Jbeta primers. Produced via immunoSEQ multiplex PCR; TCRdb's table is partial and in-frame only. This sample yields around 150,000 clones, of which roughly 89% are seen a single time; more than 0.7% belongs to the top ten. This CDR3 comprises 15 residues. CDR1 and CDR2 from the germline V gene are SGHDT and YYEEEE. Trimming cost V 0 bases and J 3 bases, with 12 bases left between them. The rearrangement uses TRBV5-6 and TRBJ1-2; D remains ambiguous. The sequence was collected from a woman aged 25 to 39 in good health and CMV-seronegative. The sequenced sample was PBMCs. The CDR3 nucleotides are TGTGCCAGCAGCTTGGTGGGCAGTAGGCACTATGGCTACACCTTC. Its protein product is CASSLVGSRHYGYTF.